Shown below are 2 T cell receptor beta chains from a single sample sequenced in a study of PD-1 blockade in classical Hodgkin lymphoma. Assay used: immunoSEQ multiplex PCR; TCRdb lists only in-frame clones, some missing. The repertoire holds roughly 32,000 clones, with approximately 80% as singletons. All patients experienced relapse after autologous stem cell transplantation, and brentuximab vedotin exposure was variable. The source material was peripheral blood mononuclear cells (PBMCs), sampled at baseline. The receptor set was obtained from a human donor with classical Hodgkin lymphoma.

The chain employs TRBV4-2 and TRBJ1-2; possibly TRBD1 for D (5 bases). There are 16 residues in the CDR3. V gave up 3 bases and J gave up 0 bases, with 14 bases separating them. Germline V gene data show CDR1 as LGHNA and CDR2 as YNFKEQ. The CDR3 region has the DNA TGTGCCAGCAGCCAGGCCGGGACGGCCGCTAACTATGGCTACACCTTC. Amino acid sequence: CASSQAGTAANYGYTF.

Only one count was recorded for this clone. The chain combines TRBV5-1 with TRBJ2-3; D is unclear. Germline CDR1 reads SGHRS; CDR2 reads YFSETQ. Deletions cut 6 bases from V and 0 bases from J, with 11 bases between. The CDR3 extends over 14 amino acids. The chain's CDR3 is CASTELPSTDTQYF. The DNA of the CDR3 is TGCGCCAGCACCGAACTACCCAGCACAGATACGCAGTATTTT.